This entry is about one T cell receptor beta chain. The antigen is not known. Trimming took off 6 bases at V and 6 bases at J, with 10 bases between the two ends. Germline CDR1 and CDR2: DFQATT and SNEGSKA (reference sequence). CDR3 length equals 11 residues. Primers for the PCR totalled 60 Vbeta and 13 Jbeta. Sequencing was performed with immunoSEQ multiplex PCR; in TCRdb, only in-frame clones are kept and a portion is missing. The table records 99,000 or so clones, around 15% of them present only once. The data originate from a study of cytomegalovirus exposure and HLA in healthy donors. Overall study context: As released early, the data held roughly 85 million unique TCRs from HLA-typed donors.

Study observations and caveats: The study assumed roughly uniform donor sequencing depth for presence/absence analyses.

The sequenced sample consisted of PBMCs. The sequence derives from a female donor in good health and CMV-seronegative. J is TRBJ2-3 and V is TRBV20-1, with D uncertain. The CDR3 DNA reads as TGCAGTGCGTTGCCGAGCGATACGCAGTATTTT. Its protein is CSALPSDTQYF.